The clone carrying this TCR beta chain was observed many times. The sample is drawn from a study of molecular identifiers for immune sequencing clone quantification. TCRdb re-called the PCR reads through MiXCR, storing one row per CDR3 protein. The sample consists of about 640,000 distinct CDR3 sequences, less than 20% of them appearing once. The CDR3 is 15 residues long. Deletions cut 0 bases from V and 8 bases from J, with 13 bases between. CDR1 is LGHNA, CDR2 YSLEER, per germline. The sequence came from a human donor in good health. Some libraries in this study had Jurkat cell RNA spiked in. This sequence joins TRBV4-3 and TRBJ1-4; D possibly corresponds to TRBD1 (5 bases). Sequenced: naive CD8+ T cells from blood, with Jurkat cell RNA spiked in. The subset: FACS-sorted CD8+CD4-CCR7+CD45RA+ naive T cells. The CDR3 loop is CASSQDWGIGEKLFF. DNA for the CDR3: TGCGCCAGCAGCCAAGATTGGGGCATTGGGGAAAAACTGTTTTTT.